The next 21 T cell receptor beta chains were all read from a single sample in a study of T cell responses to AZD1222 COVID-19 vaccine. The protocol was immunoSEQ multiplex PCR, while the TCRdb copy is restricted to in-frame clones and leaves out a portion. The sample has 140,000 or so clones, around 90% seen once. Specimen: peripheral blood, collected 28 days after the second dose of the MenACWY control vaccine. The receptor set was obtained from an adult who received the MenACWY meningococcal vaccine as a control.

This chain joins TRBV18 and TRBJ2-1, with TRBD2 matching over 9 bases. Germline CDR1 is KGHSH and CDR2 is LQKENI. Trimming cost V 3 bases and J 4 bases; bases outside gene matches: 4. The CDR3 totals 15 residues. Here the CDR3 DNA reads TGTGCCAGCTCACCCCGGACTAGCGAGTACAATGAGCAGTTCTTC. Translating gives CASSPRTSEYNEQFF.

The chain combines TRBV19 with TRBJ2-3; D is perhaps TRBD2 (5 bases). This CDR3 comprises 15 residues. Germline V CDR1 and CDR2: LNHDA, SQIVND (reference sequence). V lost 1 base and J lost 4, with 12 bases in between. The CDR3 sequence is CASSIAAGGADTQYF. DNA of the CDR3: TGTGCCAGTAGTATAGCGGCAGGAGGTGCAGATACGCAGTATTTT.

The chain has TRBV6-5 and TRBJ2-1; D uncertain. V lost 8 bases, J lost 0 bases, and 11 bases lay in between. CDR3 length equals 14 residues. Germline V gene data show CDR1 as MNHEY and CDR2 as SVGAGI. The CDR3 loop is CASGSSSSYNEQFF. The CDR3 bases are TGTGCCAGCGGCAGTTCGAGCTCCTACAATGAGCAGTTCTTC.

CDR3 residues: CASSFWAGAADTQYF. CDR3 in DNA: TGTGCCAGCAGTTTTTGGGCAGGGGCGGCAGATACGCAGTATTTT. This sequence joins TRBV27 and TRBJ2-3; the D gene is possibly TRBD1 (6 bases). In germline, CDR1 is MNHEY, CDR2 SMNVEV (reference sequence). V lost 3 bases, J lost 4 bases, and 14 bases lay in between. The CDR3 length is 15 residues.

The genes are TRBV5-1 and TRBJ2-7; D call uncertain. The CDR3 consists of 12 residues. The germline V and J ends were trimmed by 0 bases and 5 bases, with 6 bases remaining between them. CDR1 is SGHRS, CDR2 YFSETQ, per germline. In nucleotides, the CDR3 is TGCGCCAGCAGCTTGGAAACCCACGAGCAGTACTTC. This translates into CASSLETHEQYF. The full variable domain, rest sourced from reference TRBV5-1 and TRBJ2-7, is KAGVTQTPRYLIKTRGQQVTLSCSPISGHRSVSWYQQTPGQGLQFLFEYFSETQRNKGNFPGRFSGRQFSNSRSEMNVSTLELGDSALYLCASSLETHEQYFGPGTRLTVT.

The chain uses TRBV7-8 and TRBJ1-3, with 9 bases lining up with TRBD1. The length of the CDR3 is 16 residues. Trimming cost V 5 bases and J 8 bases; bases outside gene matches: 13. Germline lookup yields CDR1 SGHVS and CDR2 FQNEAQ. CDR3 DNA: TGTGCCAGCAGCCTTGGACAGGGGAAAATCGGAGACACCATATATTTT. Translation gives CASSLGQGKIGDTIYF.

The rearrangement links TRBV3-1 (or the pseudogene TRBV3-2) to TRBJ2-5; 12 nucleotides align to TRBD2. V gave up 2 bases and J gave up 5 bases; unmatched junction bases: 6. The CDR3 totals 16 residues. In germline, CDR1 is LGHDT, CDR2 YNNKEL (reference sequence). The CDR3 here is CASSQRRGLAGETQYF. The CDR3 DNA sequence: TGTGCCAGCAGCCAAAGACGAGGACTAGCGGGGGAGACCCAGTACTTC.

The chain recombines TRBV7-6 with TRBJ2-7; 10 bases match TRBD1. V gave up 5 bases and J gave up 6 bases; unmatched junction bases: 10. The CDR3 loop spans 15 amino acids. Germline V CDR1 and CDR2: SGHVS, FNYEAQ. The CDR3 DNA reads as TGTGCCAGCAGCGGATCCGGGACAGGGGCAGGCGAGCAGTACTTC. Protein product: CASSGSGTGAGEQYF.

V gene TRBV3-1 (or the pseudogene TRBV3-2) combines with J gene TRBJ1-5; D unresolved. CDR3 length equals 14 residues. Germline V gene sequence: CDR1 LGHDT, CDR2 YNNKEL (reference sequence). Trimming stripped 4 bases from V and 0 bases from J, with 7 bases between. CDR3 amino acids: CASSPVDSNQPQHF. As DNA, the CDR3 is TGTGCCAGCAGCCCAGTAGATAGCAATCAGCCCCAGCATTTT.

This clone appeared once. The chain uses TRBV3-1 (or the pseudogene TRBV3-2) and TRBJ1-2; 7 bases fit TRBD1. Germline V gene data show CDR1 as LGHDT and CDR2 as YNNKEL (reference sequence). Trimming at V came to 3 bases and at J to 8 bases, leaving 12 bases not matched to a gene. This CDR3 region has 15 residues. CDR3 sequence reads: CASSQQTGTEGGYTF. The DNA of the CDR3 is TGTGCCAGCAGCCAGCAGACAGGGACCGAGGGCGGCTACACCTTC.

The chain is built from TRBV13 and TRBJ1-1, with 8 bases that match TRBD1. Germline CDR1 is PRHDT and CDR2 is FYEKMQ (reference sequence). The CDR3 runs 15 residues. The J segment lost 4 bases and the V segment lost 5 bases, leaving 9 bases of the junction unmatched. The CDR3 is CASSPGQGKTTEAFF. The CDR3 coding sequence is TGTGCCAGCAGCCCCGGACAGGGCAAGACCACTGAAGCTTTCTTT.

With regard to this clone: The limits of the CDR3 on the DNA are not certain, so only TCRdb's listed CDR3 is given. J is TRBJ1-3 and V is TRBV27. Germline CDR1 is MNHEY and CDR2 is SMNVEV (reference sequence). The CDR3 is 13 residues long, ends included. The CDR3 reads CASILGSGNTIYF.

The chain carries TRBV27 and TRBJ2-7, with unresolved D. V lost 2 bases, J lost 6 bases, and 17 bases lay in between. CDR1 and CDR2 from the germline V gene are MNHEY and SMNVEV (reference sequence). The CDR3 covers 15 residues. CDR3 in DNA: TGTGCCAGCAGTTTAAGTTCAGTACAACCGCGCGAGCAGTACTTC. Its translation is CASSLSSVQPREQYF.

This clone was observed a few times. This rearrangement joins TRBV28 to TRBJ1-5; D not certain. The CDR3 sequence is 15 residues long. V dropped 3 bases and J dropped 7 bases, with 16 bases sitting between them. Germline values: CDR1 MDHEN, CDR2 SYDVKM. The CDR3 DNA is TGTGCCAGCAGTTTTTTGGGAATTCTCCGACAGCCCCAGCATTTT. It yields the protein CASSFLGILRQPQHF. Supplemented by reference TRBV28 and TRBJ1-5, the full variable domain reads DVKVTQSSRYLVKRTGEKVFLECVQDMDHENMFWYRQDPGLGLRLIYFSYDVKMKEKGDIPEGYSVSREKKERFSLILESASTNQTSMYLCASSFLGILRQPQHFGDGTRLSIL.

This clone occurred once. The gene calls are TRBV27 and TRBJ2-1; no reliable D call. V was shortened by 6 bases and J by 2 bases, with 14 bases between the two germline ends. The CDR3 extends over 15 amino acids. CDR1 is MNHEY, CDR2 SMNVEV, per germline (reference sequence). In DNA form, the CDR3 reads TGTGCCAGCAGCAACGTAGGTCCCACCTACAATGAGCAGTTCTTC. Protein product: CASSNVGPTYNEQFF.

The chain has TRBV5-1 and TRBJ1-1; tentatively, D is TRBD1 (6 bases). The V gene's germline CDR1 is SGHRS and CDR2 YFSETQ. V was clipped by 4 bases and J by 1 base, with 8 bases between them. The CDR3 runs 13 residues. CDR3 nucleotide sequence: TGCGCCAGCAGCACACAGGGGAACACTGAAGCTTTCTTT. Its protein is CASSTQGNTEAFF. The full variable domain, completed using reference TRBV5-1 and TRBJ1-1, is KAGVTQTPRYLIKTRGQQVTLSCSPISGHRSVSWYQQTPGQGLQFLFEYFSETQRNKGNFPGRFSGRQFSNSRSEMNVSTLELGDSALYLCASSTQGNTEAFFGQGTRLTVV.

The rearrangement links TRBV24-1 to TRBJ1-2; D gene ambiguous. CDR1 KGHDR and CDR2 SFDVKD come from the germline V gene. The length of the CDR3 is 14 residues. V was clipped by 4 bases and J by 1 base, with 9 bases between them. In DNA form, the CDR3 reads TGTGCCACCAGTGACCAGACAATTAACTATGGCTACACCTTC. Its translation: CATSDQTINYGYTF.

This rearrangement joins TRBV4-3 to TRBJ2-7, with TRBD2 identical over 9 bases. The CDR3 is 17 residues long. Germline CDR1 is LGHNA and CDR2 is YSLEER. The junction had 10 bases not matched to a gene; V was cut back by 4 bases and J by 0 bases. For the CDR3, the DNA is TGCGCCAGCAGCCGTGGGGGATCTAGCGGGACCTCCTACGAGCAGTACTTC. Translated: CASSRGGSSGTSYEQYF.

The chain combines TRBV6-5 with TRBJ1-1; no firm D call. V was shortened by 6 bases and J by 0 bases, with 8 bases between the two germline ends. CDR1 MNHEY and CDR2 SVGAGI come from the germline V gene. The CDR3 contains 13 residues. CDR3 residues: CASSRIMNTEAFF. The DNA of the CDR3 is TGTGCCAGCAGCCGCATCATGAACACTGAAGCTTTCTTT.

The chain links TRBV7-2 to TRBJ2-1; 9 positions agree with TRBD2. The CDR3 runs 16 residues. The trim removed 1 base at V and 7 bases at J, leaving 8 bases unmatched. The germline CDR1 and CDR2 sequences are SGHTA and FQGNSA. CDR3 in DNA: TGTGCCAGCAGCTTAGATAGCGGGGGCTTAAGGAATGAGCAGTTCTTC. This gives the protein CASSLDSGGLRNEQFF.

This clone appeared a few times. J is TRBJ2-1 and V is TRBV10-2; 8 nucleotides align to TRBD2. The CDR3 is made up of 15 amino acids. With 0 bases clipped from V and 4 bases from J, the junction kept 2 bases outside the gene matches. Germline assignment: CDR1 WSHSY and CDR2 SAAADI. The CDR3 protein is CASSESGTSYNEQFF. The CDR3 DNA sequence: TGCGCCAGCAGTGAGTCCGGGACTAGTTACAATGAGCAGTTCTTC.